The sequence of this T cell receptor (beta chain) was determined in a study of T cell repertoires in urothelial bladder cancer. In the study overall: A few lesions each were cT0, cTa, cT1, and cT2 or greater.

About this clone itself: No antigen is known for it.

Repertoires were generated with immunoSEQ multiplex PCR, while TCRdb's copy carries only in-frame clones and drops some. Of more than 10,000 clones detected, around three fifths appear once; the ten largest clones hold about 8.9%. Study findings and constraints: Carcinoma specimens had median about 2.2% tumor infiltrating lymphocytes, benign approximately 11%.

The germline CDR1 and CDR2 sequences are SGHAT and FQNNGV. CDR3 length: 16 amino acids. V lost 0 bases to trimming and J lost 4 bases, with 15 bases between them. The clonotype comes from a human donor with urothelial carcinoma. This chain connects TRBV11-2 to TRBJ2-5; the D is unclear. Sequencing input: tumor-infiltrating cells from bladder cancer. CDR3 coding DNA: TGTGCCAGCAGCTTAGAAGTGGCGTCCCCCGGAGAGACCCAGTACTTC. It specifies CASSLEVASPGETQYF.